This TCR beta chain was recovered during a study of shared clonotypes between healthy human individuals. Background on the study: Per-donor plates numbered three CD4 naive, three CD4 memory, two CD8 naive and one CD8 memory. Whole-study findings and limits: Clonotypes not shared had lower generation probabilities than those common to all four donors. Tissue TCR repertoires likely differ from these blood-only repertoires.

With respect to this clone: What it binds is unknown.

Here immunoSEQ multiplex PCR was the method, and the copy in TCRdb shows in-frame clones only, minus some. The sample consists of some 1.1 million clones, approximately 80% of them appearing once. The CDR3 totals 13 residues. V was shortened by 6 bases and J by 8 bases, with 15 bases between the two germline ends. The germline V gene encodes CDR1 MNHNY and CDR2 SVGAGI (reference sequence). The clonotype was recovered from a man younger than 35 in good health. Some clones in this sample may be carry-over from other donors' samples. The chain is built from TRBV6-6 and TRBJ2-3; the D gene is possibly TRBD1 (7 bases). Specimen: memory CD4+ T cells from PBMCs. Subset reported: CD45RA-negative fraction. CDR3 residues: CASRQTGRGTQYF. As DNA, the CDR3 is TGTGCCAGCAGACAGACAGGGCGGGGTACGCAGTATTTT.